The clone carrying this TCR beta chain was detected many times. Its specificity is unknown. This CDR3 contains 13 residues. Trimming cost V 7 bases and J 0 bases, with 12 bases left between them. Germline values: CDR1 DFQATT, CDR2 SNEGSKA (reference sequence). This sample stems from a study of CD8 T cells in ankylosing spondylitis. Study-wide findings and caveats: Disease-linked clones reportedly concentrated significantly in matched ankylosing spondylitis synovial fluid. A motif in TCR beta, a set of eight highly homologous variants, appeared characteristic of ankylosing spondylitis blood.

5'-RACE, quantitative and with molecular barcodes, yielded the TCR beta libraries. A single record per CDR3 protein comes from TCRdb applying MiXCR to the 5' RACE reads. The profile shows about 210,000 distinct CDR3 sequences, about 7% of them singletons. This TCR was sampled from a male donor with ankylosing spondylitis. Sequenced: blood, either unsorted or a sorted T cell fraction (not recorded which). The V call is TRBV20-1, the J call TRBJ1-2; no clear D gene. The CDR3, as DNA: TGCAGTGTACGCGAGGAATCTAACTATGGCTACACCTTC. Translated: CSVREESNYGYTF.